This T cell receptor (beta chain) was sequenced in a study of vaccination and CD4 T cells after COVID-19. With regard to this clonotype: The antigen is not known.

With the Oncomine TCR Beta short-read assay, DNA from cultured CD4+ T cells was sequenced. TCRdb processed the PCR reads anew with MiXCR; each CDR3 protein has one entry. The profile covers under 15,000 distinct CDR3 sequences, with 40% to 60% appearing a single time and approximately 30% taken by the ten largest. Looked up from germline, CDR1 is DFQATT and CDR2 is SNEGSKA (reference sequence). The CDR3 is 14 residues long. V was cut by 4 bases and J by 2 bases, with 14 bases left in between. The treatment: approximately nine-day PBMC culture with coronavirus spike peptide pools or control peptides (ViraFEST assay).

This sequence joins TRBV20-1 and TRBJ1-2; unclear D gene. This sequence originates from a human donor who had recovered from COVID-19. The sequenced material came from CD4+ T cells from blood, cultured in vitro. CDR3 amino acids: CSATYHEANYGYTF. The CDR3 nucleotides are TGCAGTGCTACTTACCACGAGGCAAACTATGGCTACACCTTC.